The entry that follows covers one TCR beta chain sequence. Its antigen is not identified. Both 60 Vbeta primers and 13 Jbeta primers went into the PCR. As processed by the authors: Later, some 75 million unique TCR beta chains were counted in an analysis, and about 12 million of them were shared. The method was immunoSEQ multiplex PCR; TCRdb's version includes in-frame clones alone and lacks a portion of them. D and trimming come from the DNA, and the V and J calls and clone size come from that table. The table shows a few hundred thousand clones, with 75% to 85% occurring only once. This sample was included in a study of cytomegalovirus exposure and HLA in healthy donors. Study in general: Researchers previously reported finding more than 100 million unique TCR beta sequences from 170 million or so T cells.

Study observations and caveats: Within an earlier analysis, most TCR beta V segments proved productive either about 87% or about 30% of the time.

The receptor was derived from a woman in her fifties or sixties in good health and CMV-seropositive. Sequenced: PBMCs.

This CDR3 reads CAWSEGQAWYF. CDR3 sequence (DNA): TGTGCCTGGAGTGAAGGACAGGCATGGTACTTC. The chain employs TRBV30 and TRBJ2-7, with 7 bases lining up with TRBD1. CDR3 length: 11 amino acids. J lost 12 bases, V lost 1 base, and 6 bases had no gene match. The germline V gene has CDR1 GTSNPN and CDR2 SVGIG (reference sequence).